Each of the 25 T cell receptor beta chains below was sequenced from the same sample in a study of T cells in tumors after PD-1 blockade (dated by TCRdb to about 2019). In light of the paper, this sample's time point label describes: after anti-PD-1 therapy. The library was made by the immunoSEQ multiplex PCR assay. TCRdb's version of the immuneACCESS table is confined to in-frame rearrangements and falls short of the full clone set. An unresolved V gene accounts for under half of the shortfall where checked; the remainder is of unknown origin. The sample profile shows 50,000 to 75,000 clones; under 80% of them were found once. The ten largest clones capture about 4.4% of the sample. This sample comprised PBMCs, obtained after anti-PD-1 treatment. The receptors derive from a human donor with basal cell carcinoma.

This chain joins TRBV30 and TRBJ1-5; tentative D call: TRBD1 (5 bases). The CDR3 is 14 residues long. The V and J ends lost 0 bases and 3 bases respectively, with 9 bases between them. Germline CDR1 reads GTSNPN; CDR2 reads SVGIG (reference sequence). The chain's CDR3 is CAWSVSGDNQPQHF. The CDR3 coding sequence is TGTGCCTGGAGTGTGTCGGGGGACAATCAGCCCCAGCATTTT.

The chain combines TRBV21-1 with TRBJ2-2; the DNA was not used to check the table's D call, TRBD2. TRBV21-1 is recorded as a pseudogene. The CDR3 loop spans 15 amino acids. CDR3 amino acids: CASRGEEEDTGELFF. The CDR3 DNA reads as TGTGCCAGCAGAGGGGAGGAGGAAGACACCGGGGAGCTGTTTTTT.

The V gene is TRBV6-6, the J gene TRBJ2-4, with D perhaps TRBD1 (5 bases). Trimming stripped 2 bases from V and 2 bases from J, with 10 bases between. CDR1 and CDR2 from the germline V gene are MNHNY and SVGAGI (reference sequence). The CDR3 contains 15 residues. The CDR3, as DNA: TGTGCCAGCAGTTACCCTACAGGAACCAAAAACATTCAGTACTTC. Protein sequence: CASSYPTGTKNIQYF.

In its sample, this clone was seen once. An end of the junction differs from the germline gene, which may be a read error. The CDR3 DNA reads as TGTGCCAGTAGGGTGACAGGGCCCTTT. Translated: CASRVTGPF. The gene calls are TRBV19 and TRBJ1-1, with TRBD1 matching over 7 bases. CDR3 length: 9 residues. Germline-derived CDR1 and CDR2 are LNHDA and SQIVND (reference sequence). The complete variable domain, with remaining parts taken from reference TRBV19 and TRBJ1-1, reads DGGITQSPKYLFRKEGQNVTLSCEQNLNHDAMYWYRQDPGQGLRLIYYSQIVNDFQKGDIAEGYSVSREKKESFPLTVTSAQKNPTAFYLCASRVTGPFGQGTRLTVV.

The chain has TRBV10-3 and TRBJ2-1; tentative D call: TRBD2 (6 bases). V was trimmed by 2 bases and J by 8 bases, leaving 19 bases between them. CDR3 length: 16 amino acids. The germline V gene has CDR1 ENHRY and CDR2 SYGVKD. CDR3 protein: CAISEAGRGEVDEQFF. Here the CDR3 DNA reads TGTGCCATCAGTGAGGCGGGGCGGGGCGAAGTGGATGAGCAGTTCTTC.

This chain uses TRBV30 with TRBJ2-3, with D unresolved. This CDR3 has 11 amino acids. The germline V gene encodes CDR1 GTSNPN and CDR2 SVGIG (reference sequence). V lost 1 base and J lost 5, with 4 bases in between. This chain's CDR3 is CAWSDLDTQYF. The CDR3 nucleotides are TGTGCCTGGAGTGATTTAGATACGCAGTATTTT.

A few counts support this clone. The chain combines TRBV7-9 with TRBJ1-5; D uncertain. CDR1 SEHNR and CDR2 FQNEAQ come from the germline V gene (reference sequence). The CDR3 consists of 13 residues. V shed 5 bases and J shed 5 bases, with 10 bases lying between them. The CDR3 nucleotides are TGTGCCAGCAGCCCCTTGGCGGATCAGCCCCAGCATTTT. This translates into CASSPLADQPQHF.

V and J are TRBV6-5 and TRBJ2-5, with 10 bases that match TRBD1. Trimming took 2 bases from V and 5 from J; bases not matched to a gene: 8. The CDR3 has 16 residues. Germline V gene sequence: CDR1 MNHEY, CDR2 SVGAGI. Here the CDR3 DNA reads TGTGCCAGCAGTTACCTGGGGACAGGGGTCGGGGAGACCCAGTACTTC. This encodes CASSYLGTGVGETQYF.

The rearrangement uses TRBV6-5 and TRBJ2-4; perhaps D is TRBD1 or TRBD2 (5 bases each). This CDR3 comprises 15 residues. Germline loops: CDR1 MNHEY, CDR2 SVGAGI. V lost 6 bases, J lost 9 bases, and 21 bases lay in between. The CDR3: CASSPRGPTAGIQYF. The CDR3 nucleotides read TGTGCCAGCAGCCCCCGGGGACCAACCGCTGGCATTCAGTACTTC.

The J gene is TRBJ1-1, the V gene TRBV7-9, with TRBD1 as a possible D gene (6 bases). The CDR3 sequence is 16 residues long. Between the trimmed V and J ends, which lost 2 bases and 1 base, there was a span of 14 bases. Germline CDR1 SEHNR, CDR2 FQNEAQ (reference sequence). CDR3 residues: CASSLLLQGTNTEAFF. The CDR3, as DNA: TGTGCCAGCAGCTTACTATTACAGGGAACGAACACTGAAGCTTTCTTT.

The V and J genes are TRBV29-1 and TRBJ2-2; the D gene could be TRBD1 or TRBD2 (6 bases each). The germline V gene encodes CDR1 SQVTM and CDR2 ANQGSEA. Trimming removed 3 bases from V and 6 bases from J, with 11 bases in between. The CDR3 has 13 residues. The CDR3, as DNA: TGCAGCGTTGACGAGGGGGGAGCCGGGGAGCTGTTTTTT. Amino acid sequence: CSVDEGGAGELFF.

V is TRBV4-1 and J is TRBJ2-5; 11 nucleotides match TRBD1. V lost 5 bases and J lost 4; bases outside the gene matches: 9. The CDR3 is 16 residues long. From germline, CDR1 is MGHRA and CDR2 YSYEKL. In nucleotides, the CDR3 is TGCGCCAGCAGCGACTGGGACAGGGGGAACGGAGAGACCCAGTACTTC. Translated, it gives CASSDWDRGNGETQYF.

The chain couples TRBV28 to TRBJ1-1; no clear D gene. The V and J ends lost 6 bases and 5 bases respectively, with 16 bases between them. Germline CDR1 and CDR2: MDHEN and SYDVKM. This CDR3 has 14 amino acids. The CDR3 here is CASRLTTWNTEAFF. For the CDR3, the DNA is TGTGCCAGCAGGTTAACTACGTGGAATACTGAAGCTTTCTTT.

The chain couples TRBV10-3 to TRBJ2-1; D might be TRBD1 (7 bases). The CDR3 spans 14 residues. Germline CDR1 reads ENHRY; CDR2 reads SYGVKD. The V end was cut by 3 bases, the J end by 4 bases, with 10 bases between. CDR3 protein: CAISDAGGYNEQFF. The CDR3 DNA reads as TGTGCCATCAGTGATGCAGGGGGGTACAATGAGCAGTTCTTC.

This chain joins TRBV15 and TRBJ1-2; 8 nucleotides align to TRBD1. J was trimmed by 4 bases and V by 0 bases; bases with no gene match: 4. This CDR3 is 15 amino acids long. The germline gives CDR1 LNHNV, CDR2 YYDKDF (reference sequence). The CDR3 DNA reads as TGTGCCACCAGCAGAGAAGCGACAGGGGTCTATGGCTACACCTTC. Amino acid sequence: CATSREATGVYGYTF.

In this sample, this clone turned up a few times. The rearrangement links TRBV28 to TRBJ1-5; the D is unclear. This CDR3 contains 12 residues. V lost 2 bases and J 9 bases, leaving 8 bases between the germline ends. Germline V gives CDR1 MDHEN, CDR2 SYDVKM. CDR3 DNA: TGTGCCAGCAGTTTACCCGCCCTGCCCCAGCATTTT. Translating it yields CASSLPALPQHF.

The V call is TRBV5-1, the J call TRBJ2-7, with 9 bases identical to TRBD1. Unmatched junction bases numbered 11, after V lost 4 bases and J lost 6 bases. The CDR3 loop spans 15 amino acids. The germline gives CDR1 SGHRS, CDR2 YFSETQ. In DNA, the CDR3 is TGCGCCAGCAGCCTTGGGGACAGGGCCCTGAGCGAGCAGTACTTC. Amino acid sequence: CASSLGDRALSEQYF.

In its sample, this clone was seen a few times. The chain joins TRBV7-8 to TRBJ1-1, with 7 bases identical to TRBD1. The germline gives CDR1 SGHVS, CDR2 FQNEAQ. Unmatched junction bases numbered 3, after V lost 3 bases and J lost 2 bases. The CDR3 extends over 14 amino acids. CDR3 in DNA: TGTGCCAGCAGCTTGGGACAGATAAACACTGAAGCTTTCTTT. It codes for CASSLGQINTEAFF.

The chain combines TRBV7-6 with TRBJ1-2; 7 positions match TRBD1. The J segment lost 7 bases and the V segment lost 1 base, leaving 12 bases of the junction unmatched. Looked up from germline, CDR1 is SGHVS and CDR2 is FNYEAQ. The CDR3 is 16 amino acids. CDR3 DNA: TGTGCCAGCAGCTTAGAGTCGGGGAGACAGGGAAGTGGCTACACCTTC. Residues: CASSLESGRQGSGYTF.

The chain joins TRBV30 to TRBJ2-3; TRBD2 matches at 14 bases. CDR1 GTSNPN and CDR2 SVGIG come from the germline V gene (reference sequence). V lost 3 bases, J lost 9 bases, and 8 bases stayed unmatched. The CDR3 sequence is 15 residues long. CDR3 sequence: CAWRRLAGGSDTQYF. Here the CDR3 DNA reads TGTGCCTGGAGACGACTAGCGGGGGGGTCTGACACGCAGTATTTT.

The V call is TRBV30, the J call TRBJ2-1, with D hard to call. Deletions cut 0 bases from V and 4 bases from J, with 10 bases between. This CDR3 region has 14 residues. Germline-derived CDR1 and CDR2 are GTSNPN and SVGIG (reference sequence). This CDR3 is CAWSVSSRYNEQFF. DNA for the CDR3: TGTGCCTGGAGTGTAAGTTCCAGATACAATGAGCAGTTCTTC.

This chain joins TRBV7-2 and TRBJ2-7; maybe TRBD1 (5 bases). The CDR3 extends over 15 amino acids. Germline V gives CDR1 SGHTA, CDR2 FQGNSA. Trimming removed 0 bases at V and 6 bases at J, with 15 bases between. The CDR3 reads CASSLATAGMAEQYF. As DNA, the CDR3 is TGTGCCAGCAGCTTAGCTACGGCAGGGATGGCCGAGCAGTACTTC. Full variable domain (rest looked up from reference TRBV7-2 and TRBJ2-7): GAGVSQSPSNKVTEKGKDVELRCDPISGHTALYWYRQSLGQGLEFLIYFQGNSAPDKSGLPSDRFSAERTGGSVSTLTIQRTQQEDSAVYLCASSLATAGMAEQYFGPGTRLTVT.

V usage is TRBV7-2 and J usage is TRBJ2-1; a possible D gene is TRBD2 (5 bases). Trimming shortened V by 5 bases and J by 9 bases, and 14 bases separated the two germline ends. The CDR3 runs 13 residues. Germline CDR1 is SGHTA and CDR2 is FQGNSA. In nucleotides, the CDR3 is TGTGCCAGCAGCGCACAAAGAGGGAGTGAGCAGTTCTTC. It translates to CASSAQRGSEQFF.

The rearrangement uses TRBV11-1 and TRBJ1-4, with D maybe TRBD1 (5 bases). Trimming removed 6 bases from V and 2 bases from J, with 7 bases in between. CDR3 length: 13 amino acids. Germline values: CDR1 SGHAT, CDR2 FQDESV (reference sequence). CDR3: CASRRGTNEKLFF. Written as DNA, the CDR3 is TGTGCCAGCAGACGGGGGACTAATGAAAAACTGTTTTTT.

J is TRBJ2-5 and V is TRBV19; 8 bases fit TRBD1. CDR1 and CDR2 (germline): LNHDA, SQIVND (reference sequence). This CDR3 region has 15 residues. J was trimmed by 4 bases and V by 5 bases; bases with no gene match: 9. CDR3 coding DNA: TGTGCCAGTAGTTTAAATGCAGGGGGCGGAGAGACCCAGTACTTC. Translating gives CASSLNAGGGETQYF.